This T cell receptor beta chain stems from a study of beta chain features in type 1 diabetes. Study-level results: Researchers report that Type 1 diabetes patients had moderately but significantly shorter TCRB CDR3s across all four CD4+ subsets. Lower insertion and higher deletion counts appeared at VDJ junctions in type 1 diabetes patients. PCR might preferentially amplify shorter templates, equally in patients and controls.

This clone was seen a few times. Antigen specificity is unknown. CD4+ naive, central memory, regulatory and stem cell-like memory cells were sorted via CD45RO/CCR7/CD25/CD127/CD95/CD27. cDNA synthesis used the whole RNA isolate, giving expressed TCRB sequences. TCRdb's table, derived via immunoSEQ multiplex PCR, lists solely in-frame clones and lacks some. The sample records 35,000 to 45,000 clones, about two thirds being singletons. Germline V gene sequence: CDR1 SGHDN, CDR2 FVKESK. CDR3 size: 14 residues. V gave up 4 bases and J gave up 4 bases, with 11 bases separating them. This clonotype was sampled from a woman in her 30s in good health. Input material: Tregs from blood. The rearrangement joins TRBV14 to TRBJ2-1, with TRBD2 as a possible D gene (6 bases). CDR3 DNA: TGTGCCAGCAGCCCAGCCCTAGCGTACAATGAGCAGTTCTTC. This codes for CASSPALAYNEQFF.